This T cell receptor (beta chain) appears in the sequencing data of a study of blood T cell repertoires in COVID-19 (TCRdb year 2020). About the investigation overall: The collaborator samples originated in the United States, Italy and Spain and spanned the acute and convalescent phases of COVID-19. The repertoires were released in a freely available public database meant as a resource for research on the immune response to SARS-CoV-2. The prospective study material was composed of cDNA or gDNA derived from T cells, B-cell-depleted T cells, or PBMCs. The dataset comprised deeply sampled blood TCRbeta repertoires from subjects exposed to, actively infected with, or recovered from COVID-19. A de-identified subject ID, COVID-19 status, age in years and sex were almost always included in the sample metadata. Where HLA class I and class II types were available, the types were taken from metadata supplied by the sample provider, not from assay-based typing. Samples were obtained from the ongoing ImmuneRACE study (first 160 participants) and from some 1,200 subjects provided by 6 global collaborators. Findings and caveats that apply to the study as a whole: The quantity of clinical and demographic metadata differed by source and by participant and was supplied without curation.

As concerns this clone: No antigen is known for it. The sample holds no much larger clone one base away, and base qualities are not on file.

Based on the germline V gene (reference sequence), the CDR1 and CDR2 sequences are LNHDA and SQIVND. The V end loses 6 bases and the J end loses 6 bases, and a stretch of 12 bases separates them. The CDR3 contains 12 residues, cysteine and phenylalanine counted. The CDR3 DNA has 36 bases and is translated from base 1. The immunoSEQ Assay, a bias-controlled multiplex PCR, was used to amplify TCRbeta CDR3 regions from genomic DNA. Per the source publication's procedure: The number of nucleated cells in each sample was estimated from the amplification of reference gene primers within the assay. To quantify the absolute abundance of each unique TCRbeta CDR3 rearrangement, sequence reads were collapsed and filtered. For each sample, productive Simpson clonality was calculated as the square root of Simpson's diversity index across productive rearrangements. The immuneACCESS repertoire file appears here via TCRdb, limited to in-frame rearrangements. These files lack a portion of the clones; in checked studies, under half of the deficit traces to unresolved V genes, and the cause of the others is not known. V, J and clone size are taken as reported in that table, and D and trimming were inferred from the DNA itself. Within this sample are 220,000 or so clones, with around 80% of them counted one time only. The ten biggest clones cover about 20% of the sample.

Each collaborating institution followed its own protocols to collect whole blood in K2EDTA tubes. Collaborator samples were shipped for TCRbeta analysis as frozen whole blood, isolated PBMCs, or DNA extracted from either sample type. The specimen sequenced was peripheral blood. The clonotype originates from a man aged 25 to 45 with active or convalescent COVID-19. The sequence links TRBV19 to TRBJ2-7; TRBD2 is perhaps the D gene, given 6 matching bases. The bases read TGTGCCAGTAGCCTCGAGGAGGGCGAGCAGTACTTC. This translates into CASSLEEGEQYF.